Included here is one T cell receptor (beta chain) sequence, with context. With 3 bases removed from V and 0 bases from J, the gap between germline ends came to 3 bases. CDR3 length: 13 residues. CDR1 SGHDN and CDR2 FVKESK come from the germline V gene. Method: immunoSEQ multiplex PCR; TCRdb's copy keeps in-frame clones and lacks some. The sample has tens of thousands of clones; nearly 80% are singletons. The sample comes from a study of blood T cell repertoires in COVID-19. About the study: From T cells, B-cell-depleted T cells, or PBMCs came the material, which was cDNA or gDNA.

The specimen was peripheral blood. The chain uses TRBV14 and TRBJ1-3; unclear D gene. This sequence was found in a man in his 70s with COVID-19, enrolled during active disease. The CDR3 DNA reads TGTGCCAGCAGCCACTCCTCTGGAAACACCATATATTTT. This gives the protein CASSHSSGNTIYF.